The 5 T cell receptor beta chains reported below all come from one sample, sequenced in a study of cytomegalovirus exposure and HLA in healthy donors. PCR involved 60 Vbeta and 13 Jbeta primers. Assay used: immunoSEQ multiplex PCR; TCRdb lists only in-frame clones, some missing. This sample has more than 110,000 clones; around 77% occur once, and the top ten carry roughly 4.6%. The sequencing input was PBMCs. These receptors originate from a woman aged 50 to 60 in good health and CMV-seronegative.

The CDR3 reads CASSPEGLAGANVLTF. The CDR3 coding sequence is TGTGCCAGCAGCCCCGAAGGGCTGGCGGGAGCCAACGTCCTGACTTTC. The chain links TRBV5-6 to TRBJ2-6, with a weak D call TRBD2 (6 bases). Trimming removed 4 bases from V and 7 bases from J, with 18 bases in between. The CDR3 runs 16 residues. CDR1 and CDR2 from the germline V gene are SGHDT and YYEEEE.

The chain recombines TRBV5-6 with TRBJ1-5, with TRBD1 matching over 7 bases. This CDR3 region has 15 residues. Looked up from germline, CDR1 is SGHDT and CDR2 is YYEEEE. The trim removed 6 bases at V and 3 bases at J, leaving 9 bases unmatched. CDR3 nucleotide sequence: TGTGCCAGCACAGGGCGAGGGGGCAACAATCAGCCCCAGCATTTT. Translation: CASTGRGGNNQPQHF.

This sequence joins TRBV7-2 and TRBJ1-6; D is perhaps TRBD1 (5 bases). Per the germline V gene, CDR1 is SGHTA and CDR2 is FQGNSA. The germline V and J ends were trimmed by 1 base and 1 base, with 8 bases remaining between them. The CDR3 loop spans 16 amino acids. The CDR3: CASSLDGGSYNSPLHF. The CDR3 DNA reads as TGTGCCAGCAGCTTAGACGGGGGTTCCTATAATTCACCCCTCCACTTT.

The genes are TRBV7-6 and TRBJ1-1; D call uncertain. Looked up from germline, CDR1 is SGHVS and CDR2 is FNYEAQ. The V end lost 4 bases, the J end lost 0 bases, and 6 bases lay between the germline ends. The CDR3 totals 13 residues. CDR3 nucleotides: TGTGCCAGCAGCTCGAGTTTGAACACTGAAGCTTTCTTT. Translation: CASSSSLNTEAFF.

The J gene is TRBJ1-6, the V gene TRBV5-6; unclear D gene. CDR3 length equals 17 residues. The germline gives CDR1 SGHDT, CDR2 YYEEEE. The V end was cut by 0 bases, the J end by 6 bases, with 16 bases between. CDR3 amino acids: CASSLVYGVPSNSPLHF. The CDR3 DNA sequence: TGTGCCAGCAGCTTGGTCTACGGAGTGCCATCTAATTCACCCCTCCACTTT.